The 7 T cell receptor beta chains given below trace back to one sample, sequenced in a study of shared T cell receptors in the human thymus. The assay was immunoSEQ multiplex PCR, and TCRdb's table has in-frame clones only and misses some. Of almost 550,000 clones in the sample, approximately 78% were seen once. These data also featured in a second study, about human thymus T cells.

Sequences were obtained from thymocytes. The receptors stem from a boy under two years old with a congenital heart defect.

The V call is TRBV5-5, the J call TRBJ2-7; the D gene is possibly TRBD2 (5 bases). The germline V gene encodes CDR1 SGHKS and CDR2 YYEKEE (reference sequence). The V end lost 2 bases, the J end lost 7 bases, and 10 bases lay between the germline ends. CDR3 length equals 12 residues. This CDR3 reads CASSLGTGEQYF. CDR3 bases: TGTGCCAGCAGCTTAGGTACGGGGGAGCAGTACTTC.

The V and J genes are TRBV9 and TRBJ1-3; D possibly corresponds to TRBD1 (5 bases). Trimming shortened V by 6 bases and J by 0 bases, and 16 bases separated the two germline ends. The germline CDR1 and CDR2 sequences are SGDLS and YYNGEE. There are 16 residues in the CDR3. The CDR3 DNA is TGTGCCAGCATAAATTATCGGGACTCCTCTGGAAACACCATATATTTT. Its translation is CASINYRDSSGNTIYF. Combining the CDR3 with reference TRBV9 and TRBJ1-3 gives the whole variable domain DSGVTQTPKHLITATGQRVTLRCSPRSGDLSVYWYQQSLDQGLQFLIQYYNGEERAKGNILERFSAQQFPDLHSELNLSSLELGDSALYFCASINYRDSSGNTIYFGEGSWLTVV.

The chain is built from TRBV6-1 and TRBJ2-7; 7 bases agree with TRBD1. Germline V gene lookup returns CDR1 MNHNS and CDR2 SASEGT. With 3 bases clipped from V and 2 bases from J, the junction kept 4 bases outside the gene matches. The CDR3 contains 14 residues. This CDR3 is CASSEDRPTYEQYF. CDR3 bases: TGTGCCAGCAGTGAGGACAGGCCGACCTACGAGCAGTACTTC.

In nucleotides, the CDR3 is TGTGCCAGCAGTGAAGGGGCGGGAGTAGCCTACGAGCAGTACTTC. The encoded protein is CASSEGAGVAYEQYF. This chain links TRBV6-4 with TRBJ2-7, with 7 bases matching TRBD2. After removal of 3 bases from V and 2 bases from J, the junction contained 7 bases not matched to a gene. The CDR3 sequence is 15 residues long. Germline V gives CDR1 MRHNA, CDR2 SNTAGT.

The rearrangement links TRBV4-3 to TRBJ2-1; 12 bases line up with TRBD2. This CDR3 region has 17 residues. Germline CDR1 is LGHNA and CDR2 is YSLEER. Trimming took 0 bases from V and 8 from J; bases not matched to a gene: 8. The CDR3 DNA reads as TGCGCCAGCAGCCAAGACCTGACTAGCGGGAGAAGGGATGAGCAGTTCTTC. Amino acids: CASSQDLTSGRRDEQFF.

The V gene is TRBV7-9, the J gene TRBJ2-7; TRBD1 might be the D (5 bases). The CDR3 extends over 15 amino acids. Germline CDR1 reads SEHNR; CDR2 reads FQNEAQ (reference sequence). V gave up 4 bases and J gave up 6 bases, with 19 bases separating them. The CDR3 DNA reads as TGTGCCAGCAGCTCCCCAGGCTGGGGCCCCCTCGAGCAGTACTTC. It yields the protein CASSSPGWGPLEQYF.

Comment on this clone: Other nucleotide sequences in the sample specify the same CDR3. The V gene is TRBV5-6, the J gene TRBJ1-5, with D tentatively TRBD1 (6 bases). This CDR3 comprises 14 residues. The germline V and J ends were trimmed by 2 bases and 0 bases, with 6 bases remaining between them. Looked up from germline, CDR1 is SGHDT and CDR2 is YYEEEE. CDR3 nucleotides: TGTGCCAGCAGCTTAGGGGGTAGCAATCAGCCCCAGCATTTT. As protein: CASSLGGSNQPQHF.